This T cell receptor (beta chain) was captured by sequencing in a study of T cell changes during pregnancy in multiple sclerosis. The CDR3 sequence is 14 residues long. CDR1 is MRHNA, CDR2 SNTAGT, per germline. V lost 6 bases and J lost 4; bases outside the gene matches: 4. Libraries were prepared by immunoSEQ multiplex PCR; TCRdb keeps only in-frame clonotypes and omits some of them. This table holds about 14,000 clones, 75% to 90% found once. This material consisted of CD8+ T cells from peripheral blood mononuclear cells, taken after pregnancy. The TCR was taken from a female donor in good health, enrolled as a control in a pregnancy study. The chain uses TRBV6-4 and TRBJ1-1; TRBD1 agrees at 11 bases. Written as DNA, the CDR3 is TGTGCCAGCAGGGGACAGGGGGATGGCACTGAAGCTTTCTTT. Protein sequence: CASRGQGDGTEAFF.